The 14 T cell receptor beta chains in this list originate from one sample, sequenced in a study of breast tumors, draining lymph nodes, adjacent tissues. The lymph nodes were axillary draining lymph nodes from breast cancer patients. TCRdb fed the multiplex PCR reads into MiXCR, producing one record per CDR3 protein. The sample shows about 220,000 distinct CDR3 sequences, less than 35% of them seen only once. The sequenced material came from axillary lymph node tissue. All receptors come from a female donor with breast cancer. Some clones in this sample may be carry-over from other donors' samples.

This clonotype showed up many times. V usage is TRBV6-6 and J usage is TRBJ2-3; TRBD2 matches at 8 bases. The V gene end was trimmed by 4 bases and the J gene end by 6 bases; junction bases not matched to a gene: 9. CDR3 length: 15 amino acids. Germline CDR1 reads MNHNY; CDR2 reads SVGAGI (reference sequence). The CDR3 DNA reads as TGTGCCAGCAGTTCGGGGGGGGCCTATCTCGATACGCAGTATTTT. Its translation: CASSSGGAYLDTQYF.

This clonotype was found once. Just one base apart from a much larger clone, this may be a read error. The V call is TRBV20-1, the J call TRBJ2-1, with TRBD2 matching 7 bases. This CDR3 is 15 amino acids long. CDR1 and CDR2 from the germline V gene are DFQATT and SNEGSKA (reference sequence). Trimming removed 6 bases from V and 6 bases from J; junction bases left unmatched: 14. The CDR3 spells CSAEGTTRTSNEQFF. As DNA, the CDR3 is TGCAGTGCCGAAGGGACTACCAGGACCTCCAATGAGCAGTTCTTC.

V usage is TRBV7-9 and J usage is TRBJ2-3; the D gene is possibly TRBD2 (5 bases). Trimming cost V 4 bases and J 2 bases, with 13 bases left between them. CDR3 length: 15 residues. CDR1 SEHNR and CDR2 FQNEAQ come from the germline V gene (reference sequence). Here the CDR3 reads CASSSREANTDTQYF. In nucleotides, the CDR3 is TGTGCCAGCAGCTCCCGGGAAGCTAACACAGATACGCAGTATTTT.

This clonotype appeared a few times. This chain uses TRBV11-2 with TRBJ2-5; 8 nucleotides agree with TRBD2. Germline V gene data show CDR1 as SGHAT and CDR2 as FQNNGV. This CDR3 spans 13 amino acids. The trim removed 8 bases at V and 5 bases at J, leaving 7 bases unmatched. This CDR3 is CASLGGGVETQYF. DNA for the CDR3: TGTGCCAGCCTCGGGGGGGGCGTTGAGACCCAGTACTTC.

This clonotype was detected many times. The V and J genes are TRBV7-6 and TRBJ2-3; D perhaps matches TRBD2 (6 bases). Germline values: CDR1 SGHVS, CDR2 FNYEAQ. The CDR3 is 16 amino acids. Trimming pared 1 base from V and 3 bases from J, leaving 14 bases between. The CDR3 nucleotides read TGTGCCAGCAGCTTAGTCTCCGGGGGAAGAACAGATACGCAGTATTTT. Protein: CASSLVSGGRTDTQYF.

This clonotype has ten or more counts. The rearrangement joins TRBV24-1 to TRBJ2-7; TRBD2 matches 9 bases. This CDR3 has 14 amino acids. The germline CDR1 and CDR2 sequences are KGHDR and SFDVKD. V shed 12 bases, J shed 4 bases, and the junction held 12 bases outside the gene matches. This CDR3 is CAGRPQREEYEQYF. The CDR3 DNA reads TGTGCCGGGAGACCCCAGCGGGAGGAATACGAGCAGTACTTC.

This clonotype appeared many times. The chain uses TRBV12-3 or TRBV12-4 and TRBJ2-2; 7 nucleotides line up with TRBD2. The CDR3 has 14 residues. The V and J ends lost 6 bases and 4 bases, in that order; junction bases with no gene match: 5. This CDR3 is CASRASGRTGELFF. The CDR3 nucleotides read TGTGCCAGCAGAGCTAGCGGACGCACCGGGGAGCTGTTTTTT.

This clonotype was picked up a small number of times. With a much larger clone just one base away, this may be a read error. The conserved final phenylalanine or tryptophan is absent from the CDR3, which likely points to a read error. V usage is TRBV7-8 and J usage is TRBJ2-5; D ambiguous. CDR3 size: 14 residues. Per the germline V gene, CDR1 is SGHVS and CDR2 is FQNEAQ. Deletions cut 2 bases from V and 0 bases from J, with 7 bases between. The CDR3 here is CASSLSQDQETQYL. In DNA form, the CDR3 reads TGTGCCAGCAGCTTAAGCCAGGACCAAGAGACCCAGTACCTC.

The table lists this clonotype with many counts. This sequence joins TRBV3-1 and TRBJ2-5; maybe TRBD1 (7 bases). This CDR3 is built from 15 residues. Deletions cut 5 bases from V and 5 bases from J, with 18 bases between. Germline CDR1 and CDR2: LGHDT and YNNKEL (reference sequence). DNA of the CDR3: TGTGCCAGCAGCTATTTAGGGGGCGGGATGGAGACCCAGTACTTC. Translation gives CASSYLGGGMETQYF.

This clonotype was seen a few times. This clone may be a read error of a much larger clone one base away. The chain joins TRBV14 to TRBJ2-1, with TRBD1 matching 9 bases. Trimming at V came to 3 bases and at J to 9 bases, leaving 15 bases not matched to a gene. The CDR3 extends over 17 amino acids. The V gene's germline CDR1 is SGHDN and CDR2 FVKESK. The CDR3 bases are TGTGCCAGCAGCCATAGGCGCGGACAGGGGTCGGCCACTGAGCAGTTCTTC. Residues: CASSHRRGQGSATEQFF.

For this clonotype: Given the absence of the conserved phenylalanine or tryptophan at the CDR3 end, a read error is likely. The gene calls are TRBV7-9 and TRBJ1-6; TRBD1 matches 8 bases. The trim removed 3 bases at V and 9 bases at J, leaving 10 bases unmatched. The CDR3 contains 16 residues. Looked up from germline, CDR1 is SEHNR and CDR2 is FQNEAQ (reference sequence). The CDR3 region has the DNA TGTGCCAGCAGCTTCGCTGGGACAGGCAAAGGTTCACCCCTCCACCTT. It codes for CASSFAGTGKGSPLHL.

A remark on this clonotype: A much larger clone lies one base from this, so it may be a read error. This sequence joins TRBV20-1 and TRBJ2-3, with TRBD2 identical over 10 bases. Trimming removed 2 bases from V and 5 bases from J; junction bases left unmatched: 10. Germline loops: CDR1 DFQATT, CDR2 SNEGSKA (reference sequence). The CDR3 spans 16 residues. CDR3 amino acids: CSARRSLAGAIDTQYF. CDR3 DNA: TGCAGTGCTAGAAGGTCCCTAGCGGGGGCCATAGATACGCAGTATTTT.

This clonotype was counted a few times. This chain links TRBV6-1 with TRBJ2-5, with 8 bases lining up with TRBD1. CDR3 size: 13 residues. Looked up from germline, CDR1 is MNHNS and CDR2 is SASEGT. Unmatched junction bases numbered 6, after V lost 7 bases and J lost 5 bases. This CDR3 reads CASTTGGRETQYF. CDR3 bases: TGTGCCAGCACCACAGGGGGGAGGGAGACCCAGTACTTC.

In nucleotides, the CDR3 is TGTGCCAGCAGCGAGGACAGGGTCGGCTACACCTTC. Translated: CASSEDRVGYTF. The chain has TRBV5-4 and TRBJ1-2, with 8 bases aligning to TRBD1. The germline CDR1 and CDR2 sequences are SGHNT and YYREEE (reference sequence). With V trimmed by 4 bases and J by 8 bases, 4 bases remained unmatched. The CDR3 has 12 residues.